This T cell receptor beta chain is drawn from a study of persistence of HIV-infected CD4 T cells. Study summary: Median time on suppressive ART was more than seven years. Findings and caveats of the study: Degenerate expanded CDR3beta sequences were enriched among CMV- and Gag-responding cells.

The stimulus was lysate of CMV-infected fibroblasts, around 10 ug/mL. CD40L-negative CD69-negative CD45RO-high memory CD4+ T cells were sorted as populations depleted of antigen-responding cells. Undetectable plasma HIV-1 RNA below 50 copies/mL lasted at least 4 years. Donors had CD4+ T cell counts above 400 cells/uL and were CMV-seropositive. There are 13 residues in the CDR3. The ends lost 5 bases at V and 6 bases at J; junction bases unmatched: 6. Germline V gives CDR1 MNHEY, CDR2 SVGAGI. The table lists this clone with a few counts. The antigen is not known. The libraries were made with immunoSEQ version 4 in survey mode. Here immunoSEQ multiplex PCR was the method, and the copy in TCRdb shows in-frame clones only, minus some. The sample shows some 31,000 clones, around four fifths of them seen only once.

V and J are TRBV6-5 and TRBJ1-1, with 7 bases aligning to TRBD1. The sequencing used CD4+ T cells sorted from PBMCs after approximately 19-hour stimulation, collected from a patient who received antiretroviral therapy. The source of this sequence is an adult man with HIV who was CMV-seropositive. This CDR3 reads CASSKPQGAEAFF. CDR3 sequence (DNA): TGTGCCAGCAGTAAACCTCAGGGGGCTGAAGCTTTCTTT.